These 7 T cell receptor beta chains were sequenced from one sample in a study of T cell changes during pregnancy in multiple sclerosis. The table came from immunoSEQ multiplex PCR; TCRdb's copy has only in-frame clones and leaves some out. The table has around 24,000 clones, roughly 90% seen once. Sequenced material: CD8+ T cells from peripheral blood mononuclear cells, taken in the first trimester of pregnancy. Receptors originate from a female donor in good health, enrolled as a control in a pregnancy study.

CDR3 region: CASSLVTGQETQYF. For the CDR3, the DNA is TGTGCCAGCAGCTTGGTGACAGGCCAAGAGACCCAGTACTTC. This rearrangement joins TRBV5-6 to TRBJ2-5; a possible D gene is TRBD1 (6 bases). Between the trimmed V and J ends, which lost 0 bases and 1 base, there was a span of 7 bases. Per the germline V gene, CDR1 is SGHDT and CDR2 is YYEEEE. The CDR3 spans 14 residues.

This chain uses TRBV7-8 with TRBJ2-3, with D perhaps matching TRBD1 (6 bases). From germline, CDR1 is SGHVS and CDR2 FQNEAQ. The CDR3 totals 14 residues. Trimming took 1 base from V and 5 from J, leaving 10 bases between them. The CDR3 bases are TGTGCCAGCAGCTTAGACAGGGTGGGAGATACGCAGTATTTT. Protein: CASSLDRVGDTQYF. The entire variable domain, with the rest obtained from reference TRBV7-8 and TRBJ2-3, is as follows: GAGVSQSPRYKVAKRGQDVALRCDPISGHVSLFWYQQALGQGPEFLTYFQNEAQLDKSGLPSDRFFAERPEGSVSTLKIQRTQQEDSAVYLCASSLDRVGDTQYFGPGTRLTVL.

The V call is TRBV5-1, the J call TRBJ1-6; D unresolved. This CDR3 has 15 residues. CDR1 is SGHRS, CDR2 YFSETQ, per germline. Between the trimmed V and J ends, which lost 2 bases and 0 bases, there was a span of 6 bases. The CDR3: CASSFESSYNSPLHF. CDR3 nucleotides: TGCGCCAGCAGCTTCGAGAGCTCCTATAATTCACCCCTCCACTTT.

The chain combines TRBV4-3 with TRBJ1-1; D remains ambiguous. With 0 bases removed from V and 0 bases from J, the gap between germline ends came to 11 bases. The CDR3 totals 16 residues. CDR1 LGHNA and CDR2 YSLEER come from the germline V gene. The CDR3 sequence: CASSQDSWAVNTEAFF. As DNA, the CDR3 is TGCGCCAGCAGCCAAGACTCATGGGCAGTGAACACTGAAGCTTTCTTT.

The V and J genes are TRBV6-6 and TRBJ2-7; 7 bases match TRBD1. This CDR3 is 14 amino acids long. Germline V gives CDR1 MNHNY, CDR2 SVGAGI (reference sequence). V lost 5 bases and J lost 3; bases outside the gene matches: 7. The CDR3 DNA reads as TGTGCCAGCAGTGGACAGGAGGATTTCTACGAGCAGTACTTC. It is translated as CASSGQEDFYEQYF.

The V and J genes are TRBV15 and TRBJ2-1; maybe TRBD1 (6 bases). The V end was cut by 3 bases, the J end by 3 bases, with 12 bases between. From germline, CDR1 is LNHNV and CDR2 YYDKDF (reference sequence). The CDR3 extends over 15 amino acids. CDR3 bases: TGTGCCACCAGCAGTTCCAGGGGTTACTACAATGAGCAGTTCTTC. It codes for CATSSSRGYYNEQFF. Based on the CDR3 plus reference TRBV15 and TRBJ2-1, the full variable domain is DAMVIQNPRYQVTQFGKPVTLSCSQTLNHNVMYWYQQKSSQAPKLLFHYYDKDFNNEADTPDNFQSRRPNTSFCFLDIRSPGLGDTAMYLCATSSSRGYYNEQFFGPGTRLTVL.

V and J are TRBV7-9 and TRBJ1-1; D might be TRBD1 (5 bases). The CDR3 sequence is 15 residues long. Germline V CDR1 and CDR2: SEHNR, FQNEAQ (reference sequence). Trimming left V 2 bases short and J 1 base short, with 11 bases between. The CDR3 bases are TGTGCCAGCAGCTTAATTCTTCAGGGGAACACTGAAGCTTTCTTT. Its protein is CASSLILQGNTEAFF.